The 7 T cell receptor beta chains below all came from one sample that was sequenced in a study of T cell responses to AZD1222 COVID-19 vaccine. Only in-frame clones appear in the TCRdb table, and some are missing; sequencing was by immunoSEQ multiplex PCR. The sample has some 83,000 clones, about 82% seen once. The starting material was peripheral blood, obtained on day 0 of AZD1222 vaccination. The receptors shown here come from an adult in good health.

This chain links TRBV27 with TRBJ1-6; no clear D gene. The germline V and J ends were trimmed by 2 bases and 5 bases, with 13 bases remaining between them. The CDR3 extends over 16 amino acids. CDR1 and CDR2 from the germline V gene are MNHEY and SMNVEV (reference sequence). CDR3 bases: TGTGCCAGCAGTTTAAAGGGAAACGCGAATAATTCACCCCTCCACTTT. This gives the protein CASSLKGNANNSPLHF.

This clone was observed once. The rearrangement joins TRBV7-2 to TRBJ1-3; TRBD1 might be the D (6 bases). This CDR3 comprises 14 residues. The germline gives CDR1 SGHTA, CDR2 FQGNSA. Trimming pared 8 bases from V and 0 bases from J, leaving 11 bases between. CDR3 sequence (DNA): TGTGCCAGCGGACAGTTCCTCTCTGGAAACACCATATATTTT. Translating gives CASGQFLSGNTIYF.

This rearrangement joins TRBV23-1 to TRBJ2-7; tentative D call: TRBD2 (5 bases). TRBV23-1 belongs to the ORF category, with a function that is uncertain. The CDR3 totals 16 residues. V was trimmed by 0 bases and J by 1 base, leaving 13 bases between them. The CDR3 DNA reads TGCGCCAGCAGTCAATCTTCTAGCCTTATATCCTACGAGCAGTACTTC. It is translated as CASSQSSSLISYEQYF.

J is TRBJ1-2 and V is TRBV6-5; D unresolved. The V gene lost 7 bases and the J gene lost 6 bases, with 21 bases spanning the gap. Germline assignment: CDR1 MNHEY and CDR2 SVGAGI. This CDR3 comprises 15 residues. The CDR3 coding sequence is TGTGCCAGCACCAACCTCCCGGGCGCCCTAGATGGCTACACCTTC. Amino acids: CASTNLPGALDGYTF.

The table lists this clone with a few counts. The chain has TRBV28 and TRBJ2-7; 9 nucleotides line up with TRBD1. CDR1 is MDHEN and CDR2 is SYDVKM in the germline V gene. V was clipped by 1 base and J by 4 bases; unmatched bases: 8. The CDR3 runs 16 residues. CDR3 loop: CASSLFGDREGYEQYF. DNA for the CDR3: TGTGCCAGCAGTTTATTCGGGGACAGGGAGGGTTACGAGCAGTACTTC.

The rearrangement joins TRBV21-1 to TRBJ2-5. TRBV21-1 represents a pseudogene. The CDR3 extends over 16 amino acids. The CDR3 loop is CASSKEGGDGGGTQYF. The CDR3 nucleotides are TGTGCCAGCAGCAAAGAAGGTGGGGACGGAGGAGGGACCCAGTACTTC.

In its sample, this clone was seen once. The chain is built from TRBV3-1 (or the pseudogene TRBV3-2) and TRBJ2-3; 10 bases are shared with TRBD2. The CDR3 loop spans 16 amino acids. Germline CDR1 LGHDT, CDR2 YNNKEL (reference sequence). V dropped 4 bases and J dropped 0; count of bases not matched to a gene: 4. The CDR3 loop reads CASSLGLAASTDTQYF. For the CDR3, the DNA is TGTGCCAGCAGCCTCGGACTAGCGGCTAGCACAGATACGCAGTATTTT.